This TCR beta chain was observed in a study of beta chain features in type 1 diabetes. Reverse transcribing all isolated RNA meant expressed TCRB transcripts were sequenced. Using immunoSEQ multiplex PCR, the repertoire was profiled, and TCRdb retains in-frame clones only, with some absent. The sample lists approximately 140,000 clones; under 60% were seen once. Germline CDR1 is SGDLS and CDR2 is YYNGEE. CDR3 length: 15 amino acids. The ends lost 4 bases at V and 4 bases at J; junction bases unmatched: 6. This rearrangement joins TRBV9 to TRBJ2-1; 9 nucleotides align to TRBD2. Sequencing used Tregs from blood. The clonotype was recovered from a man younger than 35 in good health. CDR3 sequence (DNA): TGTGCCAGCAGCACGACTAGCGGAGGGTACAATGAGCAGTTCTTC. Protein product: CASSTTSGGYNEQFF.